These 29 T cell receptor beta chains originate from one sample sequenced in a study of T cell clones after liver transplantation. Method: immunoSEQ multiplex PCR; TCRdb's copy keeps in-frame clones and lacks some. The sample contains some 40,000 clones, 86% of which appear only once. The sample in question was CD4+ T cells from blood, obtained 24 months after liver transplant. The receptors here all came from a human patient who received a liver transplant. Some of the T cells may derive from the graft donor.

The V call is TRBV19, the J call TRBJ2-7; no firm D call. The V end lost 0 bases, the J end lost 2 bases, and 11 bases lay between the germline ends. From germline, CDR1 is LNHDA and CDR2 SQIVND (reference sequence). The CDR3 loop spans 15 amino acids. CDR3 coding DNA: TGTGCCAGTAGTATAGATCATAGCAGAACCTACGAGCAGTACTTC. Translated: CASSIDHSRTYEQYF.

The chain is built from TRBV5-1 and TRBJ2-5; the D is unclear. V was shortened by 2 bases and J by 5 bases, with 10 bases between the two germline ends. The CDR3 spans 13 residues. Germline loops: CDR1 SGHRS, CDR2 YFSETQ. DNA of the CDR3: TGCGCCAGCAGCTTAGACCACTGGGAGACCCAGTACTTC. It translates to CASSLDHWETQYF.

The CDR3 DNA follows: TGTGCCCAGGGAGCCCGGGGTGAGACCCAGTACTTC. Protein sequence: CAQGARGETQYF. The rearrangement joins TRBV30 to TRBJ2-5; tentatively, D is TRBD1 or TRBD2 (5 bases each). The CDR3 contains 12 residues. The V end was cut by 8 bases, the J end by 5 bases, with 15 bases between. Looked up from germline, CDR1 is GTSNPN and CDR2 is SVGIG (reference sequence).

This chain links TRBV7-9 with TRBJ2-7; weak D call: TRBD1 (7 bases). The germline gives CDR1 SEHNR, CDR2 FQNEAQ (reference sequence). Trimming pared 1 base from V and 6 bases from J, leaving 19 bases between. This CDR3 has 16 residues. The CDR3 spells CASSLVSPGQGGEQYF. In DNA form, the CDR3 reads TGTGCCAGCAGCTTAGTCTCTCCGGGGCAGGGGGGCGAGCAGTACTTC. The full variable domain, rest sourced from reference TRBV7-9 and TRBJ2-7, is DTGVSQNPRHKITKRGQNVTFRCDPISEHNRLYWYRQTLGQGPEFLTYFQNEAQLEKSRLLSDRFSAERPKGSFSTLEIQRTEQGDSAMYLCASSLVSPGQGGEQYFGPGTRLTVT.

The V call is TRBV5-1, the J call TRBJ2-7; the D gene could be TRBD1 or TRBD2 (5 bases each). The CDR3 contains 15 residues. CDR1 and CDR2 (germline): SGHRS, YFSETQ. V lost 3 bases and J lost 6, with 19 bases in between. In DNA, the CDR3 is TGCGCCAGCAGCTGGCACTATCTAGGGGAGTTCGAGCAGTACTTC. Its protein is CASSWHYLGEFEQYF. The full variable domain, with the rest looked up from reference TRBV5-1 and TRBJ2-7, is KAGVTQTPRYLIKTRGQQVTLSCSPISGHRSVSWYQQTPGQGLQFLFEYFSETQRNKGNFPGRFSGRQFSNSRSEMNVSTLELGDSALYLCASSWHYLGEFEQYFGPGTRLTVT.

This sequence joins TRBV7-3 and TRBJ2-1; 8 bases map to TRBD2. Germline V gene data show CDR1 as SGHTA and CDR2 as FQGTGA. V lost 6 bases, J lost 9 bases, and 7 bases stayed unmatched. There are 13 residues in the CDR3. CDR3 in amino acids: CASRTSVLTEQFF. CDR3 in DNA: TGTGCCAGCAGGACTAGCGTGTTGACTGAGCAGTTCTTC.

In DNA, the CDR3 is TGTGCCAGCAGCTCCCGTGGGAGATCTAACTATGGCTACACCTTC. It is translated as CASSSRGRSNYGYTF. The chain uses TRBV13 and TRBJ1-2; no clear D. The CDR3 length is 15 residues. Germline V gene lookup returns CDR1 PRHDT and CDR2 FYEKMQ (reference sequence). V lost 4 bases to trimming and J lost 0 bases, with 12 bases between them.

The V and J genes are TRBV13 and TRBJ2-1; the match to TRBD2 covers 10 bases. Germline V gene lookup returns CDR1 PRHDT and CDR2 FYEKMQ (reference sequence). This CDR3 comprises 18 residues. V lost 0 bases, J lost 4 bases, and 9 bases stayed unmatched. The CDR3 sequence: CASSLGQASGGPYNEQFF. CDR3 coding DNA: TGTGCCAGCAGCTTAGGCCAGGCTAGCGGGGGCCCTTACAATGAGCAGTTCTTC.

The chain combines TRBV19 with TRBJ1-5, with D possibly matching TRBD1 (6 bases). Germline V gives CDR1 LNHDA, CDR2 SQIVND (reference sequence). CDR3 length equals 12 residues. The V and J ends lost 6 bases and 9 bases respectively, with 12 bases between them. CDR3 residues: CASSRGMGPQHF. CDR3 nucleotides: TGTGCCAGTAGCAGGGGTATGGGGCCCCAGCATTTT.

The CDR3 DNA sequence: TGTGCCAGCAGCACGGGACTAGCGGGGGGGCCGGGCACCGGGGAGCTGTTTTTT. It encodes CASSTGLAGGPGTGELFF. The J gene is TRBJ2-2, the V gene TRBV5-4, with TRBD2 identical over 16 bases. Germline CDR1 SGHNT, CDR2 YYREEE (reference sequence). The junction had 7 bases not matched to a gene; V was cut back by 4 bases and J by 4 bases. This CDR3 region has 18 residues.

The chain's CDR3 is CASSFEGLSTGELFF. In DNA form, the CDR3 reads TGTGCCAGCAGCTTCGAAGGACTCAGCACCGGGGAGCTGTTTTTT. The rearrangement joins TRBV11-3 to TRBJ2-2, with D possibly matching TRBD2 (5 bases). Trimming cost V 3 bases and J 4 bases, with 12 bases left between them. CDR1 is SGHNT and CDR2 is YENEEA in the germline V gene. This CDR3 is built from 15 residues.

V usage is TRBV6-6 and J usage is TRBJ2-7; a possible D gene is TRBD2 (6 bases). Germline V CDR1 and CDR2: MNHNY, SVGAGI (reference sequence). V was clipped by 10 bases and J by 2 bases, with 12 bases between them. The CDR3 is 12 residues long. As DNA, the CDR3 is TGTGCCACCCGGCGGGGAACCTACGAGCAGTACTTC. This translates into CATRRGTYEQYF.

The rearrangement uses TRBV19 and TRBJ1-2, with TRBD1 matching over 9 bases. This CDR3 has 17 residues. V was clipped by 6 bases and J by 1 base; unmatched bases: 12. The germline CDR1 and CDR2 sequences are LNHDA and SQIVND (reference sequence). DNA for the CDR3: TGTGCCAGTAGAGGTTCAATGACAGGGGGAATTAACTATGGCTACACCTTC. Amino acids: CASRGSMTGGINYGYTF.

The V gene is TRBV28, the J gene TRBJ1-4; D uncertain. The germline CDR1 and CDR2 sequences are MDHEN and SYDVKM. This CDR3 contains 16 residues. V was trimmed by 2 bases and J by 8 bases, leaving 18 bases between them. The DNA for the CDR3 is TGTGCCAGCAGTTTAGAACGGGAGGCACCTAGGGAAAAACTGTTTTTT. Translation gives CASSLEREAPREKLFF.

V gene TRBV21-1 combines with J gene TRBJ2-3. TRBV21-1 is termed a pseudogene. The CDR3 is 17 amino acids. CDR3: CASSKEGPMVGTDTQYF. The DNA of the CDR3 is TGTGCCAGCAGCAAAGAGGGACCCATGGTGGGTACAGATACGCAGTATTTT.

CDR3 nucleotide sequence: TGTGCCAGCAGCTTAGGGGCCCCCGGACCTCCGGATACGCAGTATTTT. It translates to CASSLGAPGPPDTQYF. This rearrangement joins TRBV11-2 to TRBJ2-3; D gene unclear. Between the trimmed V and J ends, which lost 1 base and 6 bases, there was a span of 17 bases. This CDR3 has 16 residues. CDR1 is SGHAT, CDR2 FQNNGV, per germline.

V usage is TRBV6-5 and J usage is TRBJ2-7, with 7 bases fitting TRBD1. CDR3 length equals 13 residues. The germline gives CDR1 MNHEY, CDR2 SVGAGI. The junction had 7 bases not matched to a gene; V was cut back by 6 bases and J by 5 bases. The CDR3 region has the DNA TGTGCCAGCAGCGACAGGGTGAAGAACGAGCAGTACTTC. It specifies CASSDRVKNEQYF.

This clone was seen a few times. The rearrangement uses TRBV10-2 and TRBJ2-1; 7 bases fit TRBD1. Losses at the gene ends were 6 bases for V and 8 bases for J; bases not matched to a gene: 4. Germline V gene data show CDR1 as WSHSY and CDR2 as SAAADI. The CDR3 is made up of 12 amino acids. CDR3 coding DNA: TGCGCCAGCAGACCAACAGGGGATGAGCAGTTCTTC. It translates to CASRPTGDEQFF.

The CDR3 nucleotides read TGTGCCAGTAAGACAATAGGGACAGGGGGCAAAACTGAAGCTTTCTTT. It specifies CASKTIGTGGKTEAFF. The rearrangement uses TRBV19 and TRBJ1-1, with 12 bases matching TRBD1. The germline V gene has CDR1 LNHDA and CDR2 SQIVND (reference sequence). The J segment lost 5 bases and the V segment lost 7 bases, leaving 11 bases of the junction unmatched. This CDR3 comprises 16 residues.

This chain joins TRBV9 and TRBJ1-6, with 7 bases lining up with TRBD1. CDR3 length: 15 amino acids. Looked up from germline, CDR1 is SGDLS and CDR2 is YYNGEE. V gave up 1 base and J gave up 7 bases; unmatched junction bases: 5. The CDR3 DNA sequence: TGTGCCAGCAGCGTACAGGGGGATAGGAATTCACCCCTCCACTTT. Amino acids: CASSVQGDRNSPLHF.

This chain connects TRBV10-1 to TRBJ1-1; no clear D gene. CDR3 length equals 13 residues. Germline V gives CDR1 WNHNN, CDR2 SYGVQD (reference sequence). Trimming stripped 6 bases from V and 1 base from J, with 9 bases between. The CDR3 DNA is TGCGCCAGCAGGGATACAGCGAACACTGAAGCTTTCTTT. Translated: CASRDTANTEAFF.

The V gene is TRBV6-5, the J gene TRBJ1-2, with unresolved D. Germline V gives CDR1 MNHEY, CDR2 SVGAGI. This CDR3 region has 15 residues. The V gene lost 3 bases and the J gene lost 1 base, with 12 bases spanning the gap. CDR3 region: CASSYVPGDNYGYTF. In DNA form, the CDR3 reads TGTGCCAGCAGTTATGTCCCCGGGGATAACTATGGCTACACCTTC.

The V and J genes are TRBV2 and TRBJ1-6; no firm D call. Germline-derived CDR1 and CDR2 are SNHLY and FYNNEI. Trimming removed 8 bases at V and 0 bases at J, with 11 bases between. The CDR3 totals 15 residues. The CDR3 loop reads CASGYSGSYNSPLHF. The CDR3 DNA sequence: TGTGCCAGCGGCTATTCCGGCTCCTATAATTCACCCCTCCACTTT.

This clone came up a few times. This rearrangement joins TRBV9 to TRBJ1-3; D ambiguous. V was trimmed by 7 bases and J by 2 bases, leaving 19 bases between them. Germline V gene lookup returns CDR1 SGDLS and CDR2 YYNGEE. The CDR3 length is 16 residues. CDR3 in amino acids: CASGPGISRPGNTIYF. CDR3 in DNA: TGTGCCAGCGGACCCGGGATCTCCCGGCCTGGAAACACCATATATTTT.

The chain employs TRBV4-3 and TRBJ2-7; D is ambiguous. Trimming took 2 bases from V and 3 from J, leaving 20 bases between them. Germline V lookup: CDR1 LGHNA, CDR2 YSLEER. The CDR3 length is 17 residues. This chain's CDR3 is CASSQKLLNFGVYEQYF. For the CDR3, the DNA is TGCGCCAGCAGCCAAAAGCTCCTGAATTTTGGTGTCTACGAGCAGTACTTC.

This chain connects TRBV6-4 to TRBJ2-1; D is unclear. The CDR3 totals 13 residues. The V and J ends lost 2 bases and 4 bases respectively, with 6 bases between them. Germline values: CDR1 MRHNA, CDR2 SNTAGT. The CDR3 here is CASSDPGYNEQFF. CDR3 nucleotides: TGTGCCAGCAGTGACCCGGGTTACAATGAGCAGTTCTTC.

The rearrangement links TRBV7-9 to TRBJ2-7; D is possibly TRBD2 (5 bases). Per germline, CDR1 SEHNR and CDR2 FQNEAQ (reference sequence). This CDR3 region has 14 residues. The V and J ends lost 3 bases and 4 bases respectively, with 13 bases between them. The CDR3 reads CASSLASGNYEQYF. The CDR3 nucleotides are TGTGCCAGCAGCTTGGCCTCCGGGAATTACGAGCAGTACTTC.

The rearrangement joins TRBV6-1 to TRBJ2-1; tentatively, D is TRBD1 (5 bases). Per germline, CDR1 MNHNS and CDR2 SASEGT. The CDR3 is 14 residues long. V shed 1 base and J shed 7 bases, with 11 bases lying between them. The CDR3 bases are TGTGCCAGCAGTGAAGGGGGCGCGAGGAATGAGCAGTTCTTC. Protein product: CASSEGGARNEQFF.

The CDR3 nucleotides read TGTGCCAGCAGAGTTGACAGTACAGATACGCAGTATTTT. It specifies CASRVDSTDTQYF. V and J are TRBV2 and TRBJ2-3; D is possibly TRBD1 (5 bases). Germline V CDR1 and CDR2: SNHLY, FYNNEI. There are 13 residues in the CDR3. The V and J ends lost 6 bases and 3 bases respectively, with 10 bases between them.